The 31 T cell receptor beta chains given below trace back to one sample, sequenced in a study of cytomegalovirus exposure and HLA in healthy donors. The PCR had 60 Vbeta and 13 Jbeta primers. Clones were read by immunoSEQ multiplex PCR, and TCRdb kept only the in-frame ones, dropping some. This sample has 100,000 to 150,000 clones, with over 70% found just once. The sample comprised PBMCs. The receptors shown here come from a woman aged 55-70 years in good health and CMV-seropositive.

This clone was recorded a few times. The chain employs TRBV6-1 and TRBJ1-1; perhaps TRBD1 as D (5 bases). This CDR3 has 18 residues. The germline V gene has CDR1 MNHNS and CDR2 SASEGT. V lost 3 bases and J lost 4, with 24 bases in between. The CDR3 reads CASSEQGGGSPRATEAFF. In DNA, the CDR3 is TGTGCCAGCAGTGAGCAGGGAGGCGGGTCCCCCCGAGCCACTGAAGCTTTCTTT.

V gene TRBV28 combines with J gene TRBJ1-5; tentatively, D is TRBD1 (5 bases). The CDR3 is 17 amino acids. The ends were cut back, 2 bases at V and 1 base at J, with 15 bases in the middle. The germline V gene has CDR1 MDHEN and CDR2 SYDVKM. The CDR3 DNA sequence: TGTGCCAGCAGTTTAAAAAGGGGCGTTAGGAGCAATCAGCCCCAGCATTTT. It encodes CASSLKRGVRSNQPQHF. Full variable domain (missing parts from reference TRBV28 and TRBJ1-5): DVKVTQSSRYLVKRTGEKVFLECVQDMDHENMFWYRQDPGLGLRLIYFSYDVKMKEKGDIPEGYSVSREKKERFSLILESASTNQTSMYLCASSLKRGVRSNQPQHFGDGTRLSIL.

The sample holds a few counts of this clone. The rearrangement links TRBV19 to TRBJ2-2; 9 positions match TRBD1. Germline V CDR1 and CDR2: LNHDA, SQIVND (reference sequence). The CDR3 is 18 residues long. The V segment lost 3 bases and the J segment 7 bases; nucleotides outside the gene matches: 15. CDR3 sequence (DNA): TGTGCCAGTAGTATTATTCTAGTGACAGGGGGATTTATCGGGGAGCTGTTTTTT. Residues: CASSIILVTGGFIGELFF.

The chain employs TRBV6-6 and TRBJ2-7; 13 bases fit TRBD2. This CDR3 spans 15 amino acids. V dropped 7 bases and J dropped 5; count of bases not matched to a gene: 8. The germline V gene has CDR1 MNHNY and CDR2 SVGAGI (reference sequence). DNA of the CDR3: TGTGCCAGCACCTTTGCTGGGACTAGCGGGGACGAGCAGTACTTC. It yields the protein CASTFAGTSGDEQYF.

The CDR3 DNA reads TGCAGCGTTGAAGAACAGTACGAGCAGTACTTC. This codes for CSVEEQYEQYF. The genes are TRBV29-1 and TRBJ2-7; the D is unclear. Trimming pared 0 bases from V and 4 bases from J, leaving 4 bases between. The germline CDR1 and CDR2 sequences are SQVTM and ANQGSEA. The length of the CDR3 is 11 residues.

The chain carries TRBV7-8 and TRBJ2-5; TRBD1 aligns across 7 bases. The V segment lost 5 bases and the J segment 5 bases; nucleotides outside the gene matches: 8. Germline CDR1 is SGHVS and CDR2 is FQNEAQ. The CDR3 has 14 amino acids. The CDR3 here is CASSIRQGYETQYF. The CDR3 nucleotides are TGTGCCAGCAGCATCAGACAGGGTTACGAGACCCAGTACTTC.

V gene TRBV2 combines with J gene TRBJ2-5; D call uncertain. V was trimmed by 6 bases and J by 4 bases, leaving 6 bases between them. The CDR3 is made up of 11 amino acids. Per the germline V gene, CDR1 is SNHLY and CDR2 is FYNNEI. CDR3: CASRSVETQYF. CDR3 bases: TGTGCCAGCAGAAGCGTAGAGACCCAGTACTTC. Full variable domain (missing parts from reference TRBV2 and TRBJ2-5): EPEVTQTPSHQVTQMGQEVILRCVPISNHLYFYWYRQILGQKVEFLVSFYNNEISEKSEIFDDQFSVERPDGSNFTLKIRSTKLEDSAMYFCASRSVETQYFGPGTRLLVL.

The V call is TRBV6-5, the J call TRBJ2-1; D may be TRBD2 (6 bases). This CDR3 is built from 15 residues. The V end was cut by 0 bases, the J end by 12 bases, with 18 bases between. Germline CDR1 and CDR2: MNHEY and SVGAGI. The CDR3 reads CASSYSATSLWGQFF. DNA of the CDR3: TGTGCCAGCAGTTACTCGGCGACTAGTCTCTGGGGGCAGTTCTTC.

The CDR3 region has the DNA TGTGCCAGCAGCTTAGTGTACAGGGGAAGCCACGAGCAGTACTTC. Encoded protein: CASSLVYRGSHEQYF. This sequence joins TRBV7-2 and TRBJ2-7; 7 bases fit TRBD1. The CDR3 totals 15 residues. Germline V lookup: CDR1 SGHTA, CDR2 FQGNSA. The trim removed 1 base at V and 5 bases at J, leaving 8 bases unmatched.

This clone was picked up a small number of times. V is TRBV14 and J is TRBJ1-5; D is unresolved. The V end was cut by 4 bases, the J end by 4 bases, with 8 bases between. The germline V gene has CDR1 SGHDN and CDR2 FVKESK. This CDR3 comprises 13 residues. For the CDR3, the DNA is TGTGCCAGCAGCCCGAAGCCTAATCAGCCCCAGCATTTT. As protein: CASSPKPNQPQHF. Full variable domain (missing parts from reference TRBV14 and TRBJ1-5): EAGVTQFPSHSVIEKGQTVTLRCDPISGHDNLYWYRRVMGKEIKFLLHFVKESKQDESGMPNNRFLAERTGGTYSTLKVQPAELEDSGVYFCASSPKPNQPQHFGDGTRLSIL.

CDR3 protein: CASSPGQRYGYTF. The CDR3 DNA reads TGTGCCAGCAGCCCAGGACAGCGCTATGGCTACACCTTC. The chain links TRBV7-9 to TRBJ1-2; D possibly corresponds to TRBD1 (6 bases). V was cut by 5 bases and J by 4 bases, with 11 bases left in between. Germline assignment: CDR1 SEHNR and CDR2 FQNEAQ (reference sequence). CDR3 length: 13 amino acids.

J is TRBJ1-5 and V is TRBV5-8; TRBD1 might be the D (5 bases). The V end lost 0 bases, the J end lost 7 bases, and 11 bases lay between the germline ends. This CDR3 is 14 amino acids long. Per germline, CDR1 SGHTS and CDR2 YDEGEE. CDR3 nucleotides: TGTGCCAGCAGCTTGGACGGGGCGGGACAGCCCCAGCATTTT. The encoded protein is CASSLDGAGQPQHF.

About this clone: Other DNA sequences in this specimen translate into the identical CDR3. V and J are TRBV10-3 and TRBJ1-5, with a tentative D call TRBD1 (6 bases). Trimming took 10 bases from V and 7 from J, leaving 17 bases between them. There are 13 residues in the CDR3. The germline V gene has CDR1 ENHRY and CDR2 SYGVKD. CDR3 loop: CATQRGGNQPQHF. As DNA, the CDR3 is TGTGCCACCCAAAGGGGGGGTAACCAGCCCCAGCATTTT.

The count of this clone is one. J is TRBJ1-5 and V is TRBV25-1, with 9 bases aligning to TRBD1. This CDR3 has 15 amino acids. Germline CDR1 MGHDK, CDR2 SYGVNS. V was clipped by 2 bases and J by 10 bases; unmatched bases: 9. The CDR3 sequence is CASSEGGTGNHPQHF. CDR3 DNA sequence: TGTGCCAGCAGTGAAGGAGGGACAGGGAACCACCCCCAGCATTTT.

V is TRBV10-3 and J is TRBJ2-2; D is ambiguous. This CDR3 region has 14 residues. Trimming left V 7 bases short and J 0 bases short, with 9 bases between. Germline CDR1 and CDR2: ENHRY and SYGVKD. In DNA, the CDR3 is TGTGCCATCACATACAGCCCGAACACCGGGGAGCTGTTTTTT. Translated: CAITYSPNTGELFF.

The chain combines TRBV10-3 with TRBJ2-2, with D possibly TRBD1 on 6 matching bases. The CDR3 sequence is 14 residues long. The V gene lost 3 bases and the J gene lost 6 bases, with 11 bases spanning the gap. Germline values: CDR1 ENHRY, CDR2 SYGVKD. As DNA, the CDR3 is TGTGCCATCAGTGACCAGGGGCGGGCCGGGGAGCTGTTTTTT. This encodes CAISDQGRAGELFF.

The rearrangement joins TRBV5-1 to TRBJ2-3; 9 positions match TRBD2. Germline V CDR1 and CDR2: SGHRS, YFSETQ. The CDR3 has 16 residues. The ends lost 0 bases at V and 2 bases at J; junction bases unmatched: 4. DNA of the CDR3: TGCGCCAGCAGCTTGGCTCTAGCGGGGAACACAGATACGCAGTATTTT. Its translation is CASSLALAGNTDTQYF.

CDR3 loop: CASSKPGLAGTDTQYF. DNA for the CDR3: TGTGCCAGCTCAAAACCGGGACTAGCTGGGACAGATACGCAGTATTTT. The chain joins TRBV18 to TRBJ2-3; 9 bases agree with TRBD2. J gave up 3 bases and V 5 bases, and 9 bases lay outside the gene matches. This CDR3 has 16 amino acids. CDR1 and CDR2 from the germline V gene are KGHSH and LQKENI.

The chain combines TRBV18 with TRBJ2-7; 8 bases are a match to TRBD1. The germline CDR1 and CDR2 sequences are KGHSH and LQKENI. The ends lost 0 bases at V and 5 bases at J; junction bases unmatched: 9. This CDR3 region has 16 residues. The CDR3 spells CASSPPNGQGGDEQYF. CDR3 in DNA: TGTGCCAGCTCACCACCGAACGGACAGGGAGGAGACGAGCAGTACTTC.

This clone was found once. The chain combines TRBV10-1 with TRBJ1-2; D is undetermined. The CDR3 runs 14 residues. Trimming took 0 bases from V and 13 from J, leaving 18 bases between them. Germline V gene lookup returns CDR1 WNHNN and CDR2 SYGVQD (reference sequence). The DNA of the CDR3 is TGCGCCAGCAGTGAGTCGACCGCCGGCAGGCCCCCCACCTTC. It encodes CASSESTAGRPPTF.

This clone was seen a handful of times. Distinct nucleotide sequences in the sample also encode this CDR3. The chain joins TRBV18 to TRBJ1-5; no definite D call. Germline-derived CDR1 and CDR2 are KGHSH and LQKENI. Trimming took 0 bases from V and 2 from J, leaving 8 bases between them. CDR3 length equals 15 residues. CDR3 residues: CASSPPGEGNQPQHF. The CDR3 nucleotides are TGTGCCAGCTCACCACCCGGGGAGGGCAATCAGCCCCAGCATTTT. The complete variable domain, with remaining parts taken from reference TRBV18 and TRBJ1-5, reads NAGVMQNPRHLVRRRGQEARLRCSPMKGHSHVYWYRQLPEEGLKFMVYLQKENIIDESGMPKERFSAEFPKEGPSILRIQQVVRGDSAAYFCASSPPGEGNQPQHFGDGTRLSIL.

This clone was observed a handful of times. The CDR3 coding sequence is TGTGCCAGCAGCGCAGGGCGATCGGTAGCCTACGAGCAGTACTTC. Its translation: CASSAGRSVAYEQYF. The V and J genes are TRBV5-4 and TRBJ2-7, with a tentative D call TRBD1 (5 bases). The CDR3 spans 15 residues. Per germline, CDR1 SGHNT and CDR2 YYREEE (reference sequence). V dropped 4 bases and J dropped 2 bases, with 16 bases sitting between them.

This chain joins TRBV10-3 and TRBJ1-1; maybe TRBD1 (5 bases). Germline assignment: CDR1 ENHRY and CDR2 SYGVKD. The CDR3 extends over 13 amino acids. V lost 0 bases to trimming and J lost 11 bases, with 13 bases between them. The CDR3 reads CAISESTGVGAFF. The CDR3 nucleotides read TGTGCCATCAGTGAGTCGACGGGGGTAGGGGCTTTCTTT.

This clone was detected only a few times. The chain combines TRBV13 with TRBJ1-3; no definite D call. CDR1 and CDR2 from the germline V gene are PRHDT and FYEKMQ (reference sequence). There are 13 residues in the CDR3. Trimming removed 5 bases at V and 4 bases at J, with 9 bases between. CDR3 sequence reads: CASSLTTGNTIYF. The CDR3 nucleotides read TGTGCCAGCAGCCTGACTACCGGAAACACCATATATTTT.

The chain employs TRBV7-9 and TRBJ1-1; maybe TRBD1 (6 bases). CDR3 length: 17 amino acids. Germline V gene sequence: CDR1 SEHNR, CDR2 FQNEAQ (reference sequence). The V gene lost 5 bases and the J gene lost 3 bases, with 22 bases spanning the gap. The CDR3 loop is CASSPTALGGGHTEAFF. The CDR3 DNA follows: TGTGCCAGCAGCCCCACGGCGTTAGGGGGTGGGCACACTGAAGCTTTCTTT. The complete variable domain, with remaining parts taken from reference TRBV7-9 and TRBJ1-1, reads DTGVSQNPRHKITKRGQNVTFRCDPISEHNRLYWYRQTLGQGPEFLTYFQNEAQLEKSRLLSDRFSAERPKGSFSTLEIQRTEQGDSAMYLCASSPTALGGGHTEAFFGQGTRLTVV.

V gene TRBV7-2 combines with J gene TRBJ2-7, with 7 bases fitting TRBD2. Germline CDR1 and CDR2: SGHTA and FQGNSA. Trimming cost V 1 base and J 2 bases; bases outside gene matches: 2. The CDR3 runs 14 residues. For the CDR3, the DNA is TGTGCCAGCAGCTTAGGCGGGGGACCCTACGAGCAGTACTTC. It yields the protein CASSLGGGPYEQYF.

This rearrangement joins TRBV5-1 to TRBJ1-6, with 9 bases identical to TRBD1. V shed 4 bases, J shed 9 bases, and the junction held 5 bases outside the gene matches. This CDR3 spans 14 amino acids. Per the germline V gene, CDR1 is SGHRS and CDR2 is YFSETQ. This CDR3 is CASSKDRGTSPLHF. In DNA form, the CDR3 reads TGCGCCAGCAGCAAAGACAGGGGGACTTCACCCCTCCACTTT.

The chain recombines TRBV7-9 with TRBJ1-5; D may be TRBD1 (6 bases). V lost 4 bases, J lost 5 bases, and 15 bases lay in between. Germline-derived CDR1 and CDR2 are SEHNR and FQNEAQ (reference sequence). This CDR3 region has 15 residues. CDR3: CASSYSGGADQPQHF. Written as DNA, the CDR3 is TGTGCCAGCAGCTACTCGGGGGGGGCGGATCAGCCCCAGCATTTT.

The rearrangement uses TRBV6-1 and TRBJ2-6, with TRBD2 as a possible D gene (5 bases). The CDR3 has 15 residues. Looked up from germline, CDR1 is MNHNS and CDR2 is SASEGT. Deletions cut 2 bases from V and 4 bases from J, with 9 bases between. CDR3 sequence (DNA): TGTGCCAGCAGTGAACGGGGAACCGGGGCCAACGTCCTGACTTTC. It translates to CASSERGTGANVLTF.

This chain joins TRBV19 and TRBJ1-5; 8 nucleotides align to TRBD1. V dropped 3 bases and J dropped 3; count of bases not matched to a gene: 4. Germline values: CDR1 LNHDA, CDR2 SQIVND (reference sequence). The CDR3 has 15 residues. The CDR3 is CASSIQGAINQPQHF. CDR3 DNA: TGTGCCAGTAGTATCCAGGGGGCTATCAATCAGCCCCAGCATTTT.

The chain couples TRBV5-4 to TRBJ2-2; 8 bases are shared with TRBD1. The CDR3 covers 17 residues. V lost 0 bases and J lost 6; bases outside the gene matches: 10. Per germline, CDR1 SGHNT and CDR2 YYREEE (reference sequence). CDR3 DNA: TGTGCCAGCAGCTTGGTGGGCAGGGGGCGAAACGCCGGGGAGCTGTTTTTT. It codes for CASSLVGRGRNAGELFF.